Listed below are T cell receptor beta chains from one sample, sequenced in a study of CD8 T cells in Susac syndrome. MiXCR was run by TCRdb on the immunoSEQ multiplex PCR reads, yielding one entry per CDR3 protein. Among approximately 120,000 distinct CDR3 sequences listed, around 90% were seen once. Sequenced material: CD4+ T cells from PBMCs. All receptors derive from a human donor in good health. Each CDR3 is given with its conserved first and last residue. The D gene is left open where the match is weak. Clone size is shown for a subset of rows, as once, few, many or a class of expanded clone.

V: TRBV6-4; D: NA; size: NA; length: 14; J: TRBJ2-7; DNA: TGTGCCAGCGCCGAGGCGGAACGCCTAGGAGAGCAGTACTTC; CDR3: CASAEAERLGEQYF
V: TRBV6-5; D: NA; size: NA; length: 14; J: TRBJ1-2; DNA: TGTGCCAGCAGTTACTTCGACGGCACCGATGGCTACACCTTC; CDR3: CASSYFDGTDGYTF
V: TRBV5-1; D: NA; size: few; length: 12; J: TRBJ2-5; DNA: TGCGCCAGCAGCTTGGGTCAAGAGACCCAGTACTTC; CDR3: CASSLGQETQYF
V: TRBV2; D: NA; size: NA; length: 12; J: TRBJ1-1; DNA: TGTGCCAGCAGTGTCATGAACACTGAAGCTTTCTTT; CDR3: CASSVMNTEAFF
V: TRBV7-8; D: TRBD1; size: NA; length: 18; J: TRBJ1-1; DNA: TGTGCCAGCAGCCAGAGCCGCCCAGGGGGCAGGAAGAACACTGAAGCTTTCTTT; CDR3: CASSQSRPGGRKNTEAFF
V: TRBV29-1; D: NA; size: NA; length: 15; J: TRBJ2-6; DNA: TGCAGCGTGTTAAAAGGGGGTTCTGGGGCCAACGTCCTGACTTTC; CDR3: CSVLKGGSGANVLTF
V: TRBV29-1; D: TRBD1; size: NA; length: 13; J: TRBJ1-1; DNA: TGCAGCGTGGGGGGGACAGATACCACTGAAGCTTTCTTT; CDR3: CSVGGTDTTEAFF
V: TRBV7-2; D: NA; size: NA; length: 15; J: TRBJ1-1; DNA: TGTGCCAGCACACCACAGGGCTCGCCCAACACTGAAGCTTTCTTT; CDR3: CASTPQGSPNTEAFF
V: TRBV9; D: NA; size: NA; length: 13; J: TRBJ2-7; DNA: TGTGCCAGCAGCGTCTCGGAAGGGTACGAGCAGTACTTC; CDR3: CASSVSEGYEQYF
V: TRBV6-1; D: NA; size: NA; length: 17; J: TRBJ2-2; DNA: TGTGCCAGCAGTGCCCTTGGGGGCCCGACGAACACCGGGGAGCTGTTTTTT; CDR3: CASSALGGPTNTGELFF
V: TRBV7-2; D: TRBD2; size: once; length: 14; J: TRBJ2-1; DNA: TGTGCCAGCACCCCGAGCGGGAGCCTCAATGAGCAGTTCTTC; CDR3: CASTPSGSLNEQFF
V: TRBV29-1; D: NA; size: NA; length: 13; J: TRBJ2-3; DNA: TGCAGCGTTGGCGGGCAGAACACAGATACGCAGTATTTT; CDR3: CSVGGQNTDTQYF
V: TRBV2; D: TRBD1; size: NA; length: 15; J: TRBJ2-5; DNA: TGTGCCAGCAGCGCACTGGGACAGGGGGAAGGTCCCCAGTACTTC; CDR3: CASSALGQGEGPQYF
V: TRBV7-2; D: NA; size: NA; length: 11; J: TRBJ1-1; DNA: TGTGCCAGCAGCTTGCTAGGGAAAGCTTTCTTT; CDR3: CASSLLGKAFF
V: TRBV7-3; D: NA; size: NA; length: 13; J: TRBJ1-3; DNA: TGTGCCAGCAGCCTGAGCTCTGGAAACACCATATATTTT; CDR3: CASSLSSGNTIYF
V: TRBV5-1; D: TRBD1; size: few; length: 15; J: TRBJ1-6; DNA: TGCGCCAGCAGAGACGCAACAGGGGGTAATTCACCCCTCCACTTT; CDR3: CASRDATGGNSPLHF
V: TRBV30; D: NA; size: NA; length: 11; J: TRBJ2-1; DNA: TGTGCCTGGGACTCCTACAATGAGCAGTTCTTC; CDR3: CAWDSYNEQFF
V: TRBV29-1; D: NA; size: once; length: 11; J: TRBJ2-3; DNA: TGCAGCGTTGGTATAACAGATACGCAGTATTTT; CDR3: CSVGITDTQYF
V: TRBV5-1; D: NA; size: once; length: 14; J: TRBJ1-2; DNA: TGCGCCAGCACCTTAGGGGGGATTGAGTATGGCTACACCTTC; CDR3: CASTLGGIEYGYTF
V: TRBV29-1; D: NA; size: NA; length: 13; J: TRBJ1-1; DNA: TGCAGCGTTGCTCGATCCGAGGGGACTGAAGCTTTCTTT; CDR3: CSVARSEGTEAFF
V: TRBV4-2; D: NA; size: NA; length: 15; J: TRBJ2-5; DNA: TGTGCCAGCAGCCAAGAGGTGGGGGCATGGGAGACCCAGTACTTC; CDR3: CASSQEVGAWETQYF
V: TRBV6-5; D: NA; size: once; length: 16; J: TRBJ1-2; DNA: TGTGCCAGCAGTTACTCGGACGGAAGATCCGAATATGGCTACACCTTC; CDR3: CASSYSDGRSEYGYTF